This T cell receptor (beta chain) was recorded in a study of a mutant IDH1 vaccine in newly diagnosed glioma. Turning to the study itself: Vaccines were first given 4-6 weeks after radiotherapy alone, or with temozolomide cycles.

As regards this clone: What it binds is unknown.

Germline V CDR1 and CDR2: SGHVS, FQNEAQ. The CDR3 covers 14 residues. The V end lost 5 bases, the J end lost 10 bases, and 18 bases lay between the germline ends. Using immunoSEQ multiplex PCR, the repertoire was profiled, and TCRdb retains in-frame clones only, with some absent. This table has about 56,000 clones, 75% appearing once. The time point here: week 47, end of study. What each vaccine dose contained was 300 ug of mutant IDH1 20-mer peptide, accompanied by topical imiquimod. The TCR sequence derives from a man aged 45-65 years with glioma. V and J are TRBV7-8 and TRBJ2-1; either TRBD1 or TRBD2 may supply D (6 bases each). The starting material was PBMCs, obtained from a glioma patient whose treatment included an IDH1 peptide vaccine. The CDR3 region is CASSGGGSRIEQFF. CDR3 DNA sequence: TGTGCCAGCAGCGGAGGGGGGTCCCGTATAGAGCAGTTCTTC.